The sample holds a few counts of the clone carrying this T cell receptor beta chain. Its target is unknown. Relative to the germline gene, one junction end is altered; a read error may explain this. Every TCR beta cDNA library bore unique molecular identifiers. MiXCR, run by TCRdb on the PCR reads, gives a single entry per CDR3 protein. The sample consists of roughly 160,000 distinct CDR3 sequences, around 34% of them appearing once. The entry originates in a study of post-analysis software for immune sequencing data. Germline loops: CDR1 SQVTM, CDR2 ANQGSEA. CDR3 length: 14 residues. Whole-study results and caveats: TRBV5-6, TRBV5-1 and TRBV20-1 belonged to a set of roughly 5 TRBV segments that were more frequent in patients than controls. F measure clustering grouped samples strongly by preparation batch.

The clonotype comes from a girl aged 5-17 years with multiple sclerosis. V and J are TRBV29-1 and TRBJ1-2; possibly TRBD1 for D (6 bases). The material sequenced was blood, taken after autologous hematopoietic stem cell transplantation. The CDR3 region is CNVETIRGGYGYTF. CDR3 nucleotide sequence: TGCAACGTTGAAACTATCAGGGGCGGGTATGGCTACACCTTC.